This T cell receptor (beta chain) was recorded in a study of T cell responses to AZD1222 COVID-19 vaccine. Study results and limitations: Repertoire samples came only from after the peak T cell response. A reported finding is that nearly half of spike-specific TCRs target unmutated variant regions.

CDR1 is SGHVS and CDR2 is FQNEAQ in the germline V gene. CDR3 length equals 16 residues. V lost 5 bases to trimming and J lost 3 bases, with 19 bases between them. Profiled with immunoSEQ multiplex PCR; TCRdb holds only in-frame clones, not every one. In the table there are fewer than 110,000 clones, approximately 90% of which are singletons. As to this clone: Its antigen is not identified.

Source: peripheral blood, taken on day 0 of AZD1222 vaccination. The rearrangement joins TRBV7-8 to TRBJ1-2; D gene uncertain. The clonotype was recovered from an adult in good health. The CDR3, as DNA: TGTGCCAGCAGCCCGAGGGTTCCTGGATCATACTATGGCTACACCTTC. Its translation is CASSPRVPGSYYGYTF.